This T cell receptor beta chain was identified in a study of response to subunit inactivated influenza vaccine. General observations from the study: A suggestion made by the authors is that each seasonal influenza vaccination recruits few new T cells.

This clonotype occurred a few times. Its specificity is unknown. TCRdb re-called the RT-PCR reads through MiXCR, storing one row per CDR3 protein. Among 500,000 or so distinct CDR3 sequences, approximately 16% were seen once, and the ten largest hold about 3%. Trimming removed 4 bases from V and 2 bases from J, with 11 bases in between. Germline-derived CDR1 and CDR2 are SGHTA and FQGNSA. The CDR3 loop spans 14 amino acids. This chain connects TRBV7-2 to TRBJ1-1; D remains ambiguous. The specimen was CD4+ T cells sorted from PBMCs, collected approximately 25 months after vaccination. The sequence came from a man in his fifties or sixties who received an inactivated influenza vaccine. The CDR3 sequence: CASSSRRFNTEAFF. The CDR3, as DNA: TGTGCCAGCAGCTCCCGAAGGTTTAACACTGAAGCTTTCTTT. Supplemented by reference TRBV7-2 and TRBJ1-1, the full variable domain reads GAGVSQSPSNKVTEKGKDVELRCDPISGHTALYWYRQSLGQGLEFLIYFQGNSAPDKSGLPSDRFSAERTGGSVSTLTIQRTQQEDSAVYLCASSSRRFNTEAFFGQGTRLTVV.